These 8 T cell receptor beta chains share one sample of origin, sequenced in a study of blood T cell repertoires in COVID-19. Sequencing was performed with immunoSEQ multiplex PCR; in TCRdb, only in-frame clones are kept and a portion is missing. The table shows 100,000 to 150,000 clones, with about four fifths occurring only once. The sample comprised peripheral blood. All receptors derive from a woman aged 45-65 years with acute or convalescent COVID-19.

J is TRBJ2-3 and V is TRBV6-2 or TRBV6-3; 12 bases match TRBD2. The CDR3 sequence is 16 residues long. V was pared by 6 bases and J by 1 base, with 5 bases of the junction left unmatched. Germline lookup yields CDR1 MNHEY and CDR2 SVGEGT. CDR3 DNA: TGTGCCAGCAGCCCTACTAGCGGGGGGCGCACAGATACGCAGTATTTT. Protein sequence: CASSPTSGGRTDTQYF.

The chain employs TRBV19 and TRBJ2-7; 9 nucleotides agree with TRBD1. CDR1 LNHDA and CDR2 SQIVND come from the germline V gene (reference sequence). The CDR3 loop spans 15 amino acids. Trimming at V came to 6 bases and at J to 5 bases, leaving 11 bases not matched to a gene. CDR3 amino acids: CASRSDRGGRDEQYF. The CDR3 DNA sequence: TGTGCCAGTAGGTCCGACAGGGGGGGCCGGGACGAGCAGTACTTC.

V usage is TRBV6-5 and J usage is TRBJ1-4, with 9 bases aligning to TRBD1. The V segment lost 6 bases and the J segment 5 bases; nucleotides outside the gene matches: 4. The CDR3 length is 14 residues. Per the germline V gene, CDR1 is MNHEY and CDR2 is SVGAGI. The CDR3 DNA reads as TGTGCCAGCAGAGACAGGGGGATAAATGAAAAACTGTTTTTT. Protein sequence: CASRDRGINEKLFF.

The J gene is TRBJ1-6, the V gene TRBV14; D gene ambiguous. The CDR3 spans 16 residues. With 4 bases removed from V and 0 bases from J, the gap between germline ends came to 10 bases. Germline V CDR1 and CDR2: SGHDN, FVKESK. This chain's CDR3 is CASSPRDYSYNSPLHF. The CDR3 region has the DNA TGTGCCAGCAGCCCTCGTGACTACTCCTATAATTCACCCCTCCACTTT. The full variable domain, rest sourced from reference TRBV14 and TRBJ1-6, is EAGVTQFPSHSVIEKGQTVTLRCDPISGHDNLYWYRRVMGKEIKFLLHFVKESKQDESGMPNNRFLAERTGGTYSTLKVQPAELEDSGVYFCASSPRDYSYNSPLHFGNGTRLTVT.

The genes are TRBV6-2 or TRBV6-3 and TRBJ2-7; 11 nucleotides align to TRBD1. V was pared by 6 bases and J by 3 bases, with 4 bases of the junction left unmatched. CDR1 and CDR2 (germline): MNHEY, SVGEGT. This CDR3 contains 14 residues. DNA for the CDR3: TGTGCCAGCAGCAGGACAGGGGGCGGCTACGAGCAGTACTTC. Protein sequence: CASSRTGGGYEQYF.

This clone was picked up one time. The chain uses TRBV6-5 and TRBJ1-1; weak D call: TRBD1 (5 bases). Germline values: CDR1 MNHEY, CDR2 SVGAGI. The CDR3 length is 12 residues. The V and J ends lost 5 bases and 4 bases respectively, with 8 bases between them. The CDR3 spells CASSLRGTEAFF. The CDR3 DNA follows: TGTGCCAGCAGTCTTAGGGGCACTGAAGCTTTCTTT.

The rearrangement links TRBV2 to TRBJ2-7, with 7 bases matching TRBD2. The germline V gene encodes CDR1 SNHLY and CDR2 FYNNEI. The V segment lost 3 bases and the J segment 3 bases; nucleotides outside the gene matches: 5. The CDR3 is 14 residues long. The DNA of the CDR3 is TGTGCCAGCAGTGATGGGGGGGGTTTCTACGAGCAGTACTTC. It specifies CASSDGGGFYEQYF. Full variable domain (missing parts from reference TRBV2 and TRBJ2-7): EPEVTQTPSHQVTQMGQEVILRCVPISNHLYFYWYRQILGQKVEFLVSFYNNEISEKSEIFDDQFSVERPDGSNFTLKIRSTKLEDSAMYFCASSDGGGFYEQYFGPGTRLTVT.

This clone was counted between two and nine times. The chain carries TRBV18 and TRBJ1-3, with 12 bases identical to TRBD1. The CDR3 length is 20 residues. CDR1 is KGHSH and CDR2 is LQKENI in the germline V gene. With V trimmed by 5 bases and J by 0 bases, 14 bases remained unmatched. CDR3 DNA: TGTGCCAGCTCAGCCCCGGGACAGGGGGCATGGGTAGGCTCTGGAAACACCATATATTTT. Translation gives CASSAPGQGAWVGSGNTIYF.